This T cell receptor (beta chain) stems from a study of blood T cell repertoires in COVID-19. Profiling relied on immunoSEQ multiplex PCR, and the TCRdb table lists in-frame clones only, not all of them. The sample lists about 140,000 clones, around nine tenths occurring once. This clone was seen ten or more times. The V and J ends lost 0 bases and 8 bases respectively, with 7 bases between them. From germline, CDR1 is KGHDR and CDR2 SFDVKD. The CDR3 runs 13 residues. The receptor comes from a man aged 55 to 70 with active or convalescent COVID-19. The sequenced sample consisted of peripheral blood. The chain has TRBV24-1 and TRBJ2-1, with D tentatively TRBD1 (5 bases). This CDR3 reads CATSDLQGDEQFF. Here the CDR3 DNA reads TGTGCCACCAGTGATTTGCAAGGGGATGAGCAGTTCTTC.